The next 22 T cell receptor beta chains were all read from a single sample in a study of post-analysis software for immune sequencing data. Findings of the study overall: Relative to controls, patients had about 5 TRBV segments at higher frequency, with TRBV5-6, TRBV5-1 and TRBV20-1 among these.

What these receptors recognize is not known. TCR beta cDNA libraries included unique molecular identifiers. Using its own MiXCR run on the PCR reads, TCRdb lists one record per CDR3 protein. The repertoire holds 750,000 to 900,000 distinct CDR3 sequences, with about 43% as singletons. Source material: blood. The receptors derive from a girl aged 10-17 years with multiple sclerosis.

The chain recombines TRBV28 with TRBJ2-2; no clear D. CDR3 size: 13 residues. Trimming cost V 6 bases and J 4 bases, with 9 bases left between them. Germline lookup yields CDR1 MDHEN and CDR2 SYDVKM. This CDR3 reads CASREYGTGELFF. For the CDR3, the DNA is TGTGCCAGCAGGGAGTACGGCACCGGGGAGCTGTTTTTT.

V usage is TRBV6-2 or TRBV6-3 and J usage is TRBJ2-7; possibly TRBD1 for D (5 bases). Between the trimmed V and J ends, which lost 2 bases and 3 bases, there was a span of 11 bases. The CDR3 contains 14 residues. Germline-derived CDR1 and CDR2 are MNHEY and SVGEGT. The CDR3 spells CASSYLPRVYEQYF. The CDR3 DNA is TGTGCCAGCAGTTACCTTCCCAGGGTCTACGAGCAGTACTTC.

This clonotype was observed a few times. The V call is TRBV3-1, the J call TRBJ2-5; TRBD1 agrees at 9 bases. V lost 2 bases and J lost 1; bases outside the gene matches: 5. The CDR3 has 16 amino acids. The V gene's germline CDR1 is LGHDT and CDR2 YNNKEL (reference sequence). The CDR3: CASSQPGTGLQETQYF. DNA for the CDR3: TGTGCCAGCAGCCAACCCGGGACAGGGCTCCAAGAGACCCAGTACTTC.

The DNA for the CDR3 is TGCGCCAGCAGCTTGGAGCCTAGGGCGCCGCAGTACTTC. It codes for CASSLEPRAPQYF. The chain combines TRBV5-1 with TRBJ2-7; no reliable D call. This CDR3 comprises 13 residues. CDR1 and CDR2 (germline): SGHRS, YFSETQ. V gave up 0 bases and J gave up 9 bases, with 13 bases separating them.

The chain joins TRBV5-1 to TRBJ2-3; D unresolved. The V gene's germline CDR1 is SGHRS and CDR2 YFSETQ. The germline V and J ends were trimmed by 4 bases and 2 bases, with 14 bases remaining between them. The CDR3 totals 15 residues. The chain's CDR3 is CASSPWPVDTDTQYF. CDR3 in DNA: TGCGCCAGCAGCCCGTGGCCAGTCGACACAGATACGCAGTATTTT. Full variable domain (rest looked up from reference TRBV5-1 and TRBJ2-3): KAGVTQTPRYLIKTRGQQVTLSCSPISGHRSVSWYQQTPGQGLQFLFEYFSETQRNKGNFPGRFSGRQFSNSRSEMNVSTLELGDSALYLCASSPWPVDTDTQYFGPGTRLTVL.

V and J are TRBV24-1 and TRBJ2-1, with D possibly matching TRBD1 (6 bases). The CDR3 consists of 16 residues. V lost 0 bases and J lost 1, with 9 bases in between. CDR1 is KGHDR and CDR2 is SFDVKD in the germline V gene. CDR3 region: CATSDLVQGSYNEQFF. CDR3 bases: TGTGCCACCAGTGATTTGGTCCAGGGGTCCTACAATGAGCAGTTCTTC.

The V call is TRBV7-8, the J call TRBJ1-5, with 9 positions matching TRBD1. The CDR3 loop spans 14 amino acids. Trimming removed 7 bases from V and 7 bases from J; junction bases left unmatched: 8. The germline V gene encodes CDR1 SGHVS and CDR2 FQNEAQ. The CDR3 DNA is TGTGCCAGCACCCGGGGACAGGGAGGGCAGCCCCAGCATTTT. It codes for CASTRGQGGQPQHF.

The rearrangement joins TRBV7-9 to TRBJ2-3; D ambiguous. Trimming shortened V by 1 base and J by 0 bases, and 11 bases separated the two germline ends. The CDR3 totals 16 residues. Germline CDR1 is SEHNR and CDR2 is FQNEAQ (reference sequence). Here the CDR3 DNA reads TGTGCCAGCAGCTTAGGTCTGTCGGACAGCACAGATACGCAGTATTTT. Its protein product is CASSLGLSDSTDTQYF.

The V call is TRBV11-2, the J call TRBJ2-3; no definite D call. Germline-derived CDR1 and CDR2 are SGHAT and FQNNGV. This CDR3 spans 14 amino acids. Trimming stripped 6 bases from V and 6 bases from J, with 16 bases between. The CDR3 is CASSQTLDLDTQYF. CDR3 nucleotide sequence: TGTGCCAGCAGTCAGACTCTGGACCTTGATACGCAGTATTTT.

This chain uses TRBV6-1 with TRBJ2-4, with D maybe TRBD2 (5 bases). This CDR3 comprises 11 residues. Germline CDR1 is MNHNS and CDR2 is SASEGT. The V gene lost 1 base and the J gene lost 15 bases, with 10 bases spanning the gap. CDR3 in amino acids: CASSEVGNGYF. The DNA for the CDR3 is TGTGCCAGCAGTGAAGTCGGGAATGGGTACTTC.

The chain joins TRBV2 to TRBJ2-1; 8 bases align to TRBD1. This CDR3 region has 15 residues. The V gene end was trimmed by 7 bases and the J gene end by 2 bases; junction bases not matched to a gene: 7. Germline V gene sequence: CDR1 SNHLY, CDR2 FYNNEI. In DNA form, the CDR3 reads TGTGCCAGCATCGCTGACAGGGGTGCCTACAATGAGCAGTTCTTC. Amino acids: CASIADRGAYNEQFF.

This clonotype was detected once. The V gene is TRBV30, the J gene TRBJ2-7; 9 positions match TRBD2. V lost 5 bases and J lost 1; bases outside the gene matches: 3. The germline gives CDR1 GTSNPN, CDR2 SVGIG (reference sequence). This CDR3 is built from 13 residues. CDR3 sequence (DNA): TGTGCCTGGGCGACTAGCGGTTCCTACGAGCAGTACTTC. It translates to CAWATSGSYEQYF. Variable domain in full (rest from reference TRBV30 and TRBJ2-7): SQTIHQWPATLVQPVGSPLSLECTVEGTSNPNLYWYRQAAGRGLQLLFYSVGIGQISSEVPQNLSASRPQDRQFILSSKKLLLSDSGFYLCAWATSGSYEQYFGPGTRLTVT.

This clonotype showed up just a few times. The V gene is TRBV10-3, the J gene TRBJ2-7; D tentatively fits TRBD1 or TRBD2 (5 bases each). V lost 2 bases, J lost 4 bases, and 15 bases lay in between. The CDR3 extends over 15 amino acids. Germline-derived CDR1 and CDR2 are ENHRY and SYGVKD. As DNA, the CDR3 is TGTGCCATCAGTGAGCCGGGACGGATATATTACGAGCAGTACTTC. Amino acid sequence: CAISEPGRIYYEQYF.

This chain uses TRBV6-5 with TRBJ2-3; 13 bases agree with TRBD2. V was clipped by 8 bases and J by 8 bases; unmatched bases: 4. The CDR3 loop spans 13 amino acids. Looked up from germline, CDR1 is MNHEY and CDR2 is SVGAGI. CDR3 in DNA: TGTGCCAGCCGGGGACTAGCGGGATCTACGCAGTATTTT. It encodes CASRGLAGSTQYF.

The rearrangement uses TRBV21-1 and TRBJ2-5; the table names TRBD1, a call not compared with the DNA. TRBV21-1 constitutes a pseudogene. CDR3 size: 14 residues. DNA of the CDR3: TGTGCCAGCGGCTTACCCCACAGGGGGGAGACCCAGTACTTC. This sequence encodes CASGLPHRGETQYF.

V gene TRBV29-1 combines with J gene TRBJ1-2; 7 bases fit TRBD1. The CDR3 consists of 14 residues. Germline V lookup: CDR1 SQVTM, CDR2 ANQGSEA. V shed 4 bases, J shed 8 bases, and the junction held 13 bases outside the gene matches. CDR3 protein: CSVGGTETGGGYTF. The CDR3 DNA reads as TGCAGCGTTGGAGGGACAGAAACAGGAGGGGGCTACACCTTC.

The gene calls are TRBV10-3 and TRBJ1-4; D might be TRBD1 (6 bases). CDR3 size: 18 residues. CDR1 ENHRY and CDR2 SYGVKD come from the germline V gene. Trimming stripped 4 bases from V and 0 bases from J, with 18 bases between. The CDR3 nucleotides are TGTGCCATCAGTGCCCTAAAGGGGGGCAGGTCAACTAATGAAAAACTGTTTTTT. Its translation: CAISALKGGRSTNEKLFF.

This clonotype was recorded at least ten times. CDR3 sequence (DNA): TGCGCCAGCAGCTTGGTGGCAGGGAGCTCCTACGAGCAGTACTTC. Protein sequence: CASSLVAGSSYEQYF. V is TRBV5-1 and J is TRBJ2-7, with D perhaps matching TRBD1 or TRBD2 (5 bases each). CDR1 and CDR2 from the germline V gene are SGHRS and YFSETQ. The length of the CDR3 is 15 residues. Trimming took off 0 bases at V and 0 bases at J, with 10 bases between the two ends.

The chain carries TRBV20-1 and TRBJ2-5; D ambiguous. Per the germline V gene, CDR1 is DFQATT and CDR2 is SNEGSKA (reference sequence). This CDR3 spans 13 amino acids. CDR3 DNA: TGCAGCGTGAGAATGGGCGGCCAAGAGACCCAGTACTTC. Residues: CSVRMGGQETQYF.

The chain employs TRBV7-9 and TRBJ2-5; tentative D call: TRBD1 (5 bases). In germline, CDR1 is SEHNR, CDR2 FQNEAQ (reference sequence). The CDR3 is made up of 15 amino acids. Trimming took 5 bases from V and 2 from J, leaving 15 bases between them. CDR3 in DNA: TGTGCCAGCAGCGTCACCGCAGGGAAGCAAGAGACCCAGTACTTC. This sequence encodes CASSVTAGKQETQYF.

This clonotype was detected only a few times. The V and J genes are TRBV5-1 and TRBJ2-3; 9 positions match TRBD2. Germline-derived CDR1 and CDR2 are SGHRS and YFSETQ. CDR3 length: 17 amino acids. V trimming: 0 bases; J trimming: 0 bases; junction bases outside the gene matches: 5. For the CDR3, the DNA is TGCGCCAGCAGCTTGGGGTCAGCGGGAGGTAGCACAGATACGCAGTATTTT. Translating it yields CASSLGSAGGSTDTQYF.

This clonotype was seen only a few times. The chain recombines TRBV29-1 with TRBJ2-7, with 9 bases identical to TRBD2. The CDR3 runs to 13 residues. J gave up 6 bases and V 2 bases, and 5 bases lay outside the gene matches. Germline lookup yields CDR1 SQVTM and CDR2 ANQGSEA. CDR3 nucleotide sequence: TGCAGCGTTGAACGTAGCGGGAGCCTCGAGCAGTACTTC. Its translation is CSVERSGSLEQYF.